Sequencing of this T cell receptor (beta chain) was carried out in a study of shared T cell receptors in the human thymus. CDR1 and CDR2 (germline): SGHTA, FQGNSA. This CDR3 contains 16 residues. V dropped 2 bases and J dropped 4; count of bases not matched to a gene: 11. TCRdb's copy holds only in-frame clones and misses some; the assay was immunoSEQ multiplex PCR. The sample includes 720,000 or so clones, approximately 85% seen only once; the top ten take more than 0.01%. These data also featured in a second study, about human thymus T cells. From that study: Donors were healthy Finnish babies undergoing corrective operations for congenital heart defects. Related reports documented highly overlapping thymic repertoires among unrelated individuals.

This sequence originates from a girl in the first two years of life with a congenital heart defect. The chain has TRBV7-2 and TRBJ2-7; the match to TRBD1 covers 7 bases. The sample was thymocytes. CDR3 region: CASSLRAGGPSYEQYF. The DNA for the CDR3 is TGTGCCAGCAGCTTACGGGCAGGGGGACCTTCTTACGAGCAGTACTTC. Full variable domain (rest looked up from reference TRBV7-2 and TRBJ2-7): GAGVSQSPSNKVTEKGKDVELRCDPISGHTALYWYRQSLGQGLEFLIYFQGNSAPDKSGLPSDRFSAERTGGSVSTLTIQRTQQEDSAVYLCASSLRAGGPSYEQYFGPGTRLTVT.